These T cell receptor beta chains were read from a single sample in a study of OX40 agonist ivuxolimab in advanced cancers. The repertoire was sequenced with immunoSEQ multiplex PCR; TCRdb's copy has only in-frame clones and lacks some. The top ten hold approximately 2.3% of the sample, which has around 80,000 clones, approximately 85% seen once. The sample was CD4+ or CD8+ T cells sorted from blood, taken in a trial of the OX40 agonist ivuxolimab. These receptors were taken from an adult with an advanced solid tumor such as melanoma, head and neck, liver or kidney cancer. Both conserved end residues are part of each CDR3. Fields, in order: V gene, D gene, J gene, clone size, CDR3 protein, CDR3 DNA. D genes are given only for firm matches. The size of a clone is reported for some rows only, either as once, few or many, or as a class for expanded clones.

V gene: TRBV27; D gene: .; J gene: TRBJ1-6; clone size: .; CDR3 protein: CASSFSSNSNSPLHF; CDR3 DNA: TGTGCCAGCAGTTTCAGCTCGAACAGTAATTCACCCCTCCACTTT
V gene: TRBV19; D gene: TRBD1; J gene: TRBJ1-2; clone size: .; CDR3 protein: CASSMQGAYNGYTF; CDR3 DNA: TGTGCCAGTAGTATGCAGGGGGCGTATAATGGCTACACCTTC
V gene: TRBV7-2; D gene: .; J gene: TRBJ1-5; clone size: few; CDR3 protein: CASSFAQVLNQPQHF; CDR3 DNA: TGTGCCAGCAGCTTCGCCCAGGTTCTCAATCAGCCCCAGCATTTT
V gene: TRBV18; D gene: .; J gene: TRBJ1-2; clone size: .; CDR3 protein: CASSPSRGNYGYTF; CDR3 DNA: TGTGCCAGCTCACCATCCAGGGGTAACTATGGCTACACCTTC
V gene: TRBV28; D gene: .; J gene: TRBJ1-5; clone size: .; CDR3 protein: CASSLLETYSNQPQHF; CDR3 DNA: TGTGCCAGCAGTTTATTGGAGACATATAGCAATCAGCCCCAGCATTTT
V gene: TRBV9; D gene: TRBD2; J gene: TRBJ2-7; clone size: .; CDR3 protein: CASSVLAGGPYEQYF; CDR3 DNA: TGTGCCAGCAGCGTCCTAGCGGGGGGTCCCTACGAGCAGTACTTC
V gene: TRBV6-1; D gene: .; J gene: TRBJ2-7; clone size: .; CDR3 protein: CASSEAMSYEQYF; CDR3 DNA: TGTGCCAGCAGTGAAGCAATGTCCTACGAGCAGTACTTC
V gene: TRBV7-6; D gene: .; J gene: TRBJ2-7; clone size: .; CDR3 protein: CASSATDRYEQYF; CDR3 DNA: TGTGCCAGCAGCGCCACCGACAGGTACGAGCAGTACTTC
V gene: TRBV19; D gene: TRBD1; J gene: TRBJ2-1; clone size: .; CDR3 protein: CASRAGQGAYNEQFF; CDR3 DNA: TGTGCCAGTAGGGCCGGACAGGGGGCCTACAATGAGCAGTTCTTC
V gene: TRBV6-1; D gene: .; J gene: TRBJ2-2; clone size: once; CDR3 protein: CASSESRAGELFF; CDR3 DNA: TGTGCCAGCAGTGAGAGTCGGGCCGGGGAGCTGTTTTTT
V gene: TRBV7-3; D gene: .; J gene: TRBJ2-7; clone size: .; CDR3 protein: CASSSTTSSYEQYF; CDR3 DNA: TGTGCCAGCAGCTCCACAACTTCCTCCTACGAGCAGTACTTC
V gene: TRBV28; D gene: TRBD1; J gene: TRBJ1-3; clone size: .; CDR3 protein: CASSSGQSSGNTIYF; CDR3 DNA: TGTGCCAGCAGTTCGGGACAGAGCTCTGGAAACACCATATATTTT
V gene: TRBV6-1; D gene: TRBD1; J gene: TRBJ1-3; clone size: once; CDR3 protein: CASMETGDSGNTIYF; CDR3 DNA: TGTGCCAGCATGGAGACAGGGGACTCTGGAAACACCATATATTTT
V gene: TRBV11-2; D gene: TRBD2; J gene: TRBJ2-3; clone size: once; CDR3 protein: CASSLRGGAGTDTQYF; CDR3 DNA: TGTGCCAGCAGCTTGCGCGGGGGGGCCGGCACAGATACGCAGTATTTT
V gene: TRBV11-2; D gene: TRBD2; J gene: TRBJ2-7; clone size: .; CDR3 protein: CASSPGLARSYEQYF; CDR3 DNA: TGTGCCAGCAGCCCAGGACTAGCCCGGTCCTACGAGCAGTACTTC
V gene: TRBV7-3; D gene: .; J gene: TRBJ2-5; clone size: .; CDR3 protein: CASSLGLQETQYF; CDR3 DNA: TGTGCCAGCAGCTTAGGCTTGCAAGAGACCCAGTACTTC
V gene: TRBV2; D gene: .; J gene: TRBJ1-2; clone size: .; CDR3 protein: CASRRVGQLYGYTF; CDR3 DNA: TGTGCCAGCCGTCGGGTAGGACAGCTCTATGGCTACACCTTC
V gene: TRBV20-1; D gene: .; J gene: TRBJ2-1; clone size: once; CDR3 protein: CSARDLREQFF; CDR3 DNA: TGCAGTGCTAGAGATCTGCGGGAGCAGTTCTTC
V gene: TRBV4-3; D gene: TRBD2; J gene: TRBJ2-4; clone size: .; CDR3 protein: CASSRGLAGGRVAKNIQYF; CDR3 DNA: TGCGCCAGCAGCCGGGGACTAGCGGGGGGCCGGGTGGCCAAAAACATTCAGTACTTC
V gene: TRBV7-6; D gene: .; J gene: TRBJ2-5; clone size: .; CDR3 protein: CASSLGSQIQETQYF; CDR3 DNA: TGTGCCAGCAGCTTAGGGTCACAGATACAAGAGACCCAGTACTTC
V gene: TRBV19; D gene: TRBD1; J gene: TRBJ1-5; clone size: .; CDR3 protein: CASRKWETGGNNQPQHF; CDR3 DNA: TGTGCCAGTCGTAAGTGGGAGACAGGGGGAAACAATCAGCCCCAGCATTTT
V gene: TRBV2; D gene: .; J gene: TRBJ2-1; clone size: .; CDR3 protein: CASSGSGGWQFF; CDR3 DNA: TGTGCCAGCAGTGGATCCGGGGGCTGGCAGTTCTTC
V gene: TRBV6-1; D gene: .; J gene: TRBJ2-7; clone size: once; CDR3 protein: CASSEGNLGQYF; CDR3 DNA: TGTGCCAGCAGTGAAGGAAATTTAGGGCAGTACTTC
V gene: TRBV7-2; D gene: .; J gene: TRBJ1-1; clone size: .; CDR3 protein: CASSFRQSAEAFF; CDR3 DNA: TGTGCCAGCAGCTTCCGACAGAGCGCTGAAGCTTTCTTT
V gene: TRBV7-9; D gene: TRBD1; J gene: TRBJ1-4; clone size: medium-sized; CDR3 protein: CASSPGQGFEKLFF; CDR3 DNA: TGTGCCAGCAGCCCGGGACAGGGCTTTGAAAAACTGTTTTTT
V gene: TRBV19; D gene: TRBD1; J gene: TRBJ2-1; clone size: once; CDR3 protein: CASRLPGQGVDEQFF; CDR3 DNA: TGTGCCAGCCGACTTCCGGGACAGGGTGTCGATGAGCAGTTCTTC
V gene: TRBV7-8; D gene: .; J gene: TRBJ1-1; clone size: .; CDR3 protein: CASSWGRLKREAFF; CDR3 DNA: TGTGCCAGCAGCTGGGGCCGGCTAAAACGTGAAGCTTTCTTT
V gene: TRBV19; D gene: .; J gene: TRBJ2-3; clone size: .; CDR3 protein: CASSISLETDTQYF; CDR3 DNA: TGTGCCAGTAGTATATCCTTAGAAACGGATACGCAGTATTTT
V gene: TRBV6-6; D gene: TRBD1; J gene: TRBJ1-5; clone size: .; CDR3 protein: CASSGLGQGNQPQHF; CDR3 DNA: TGTGCCAGCAGTGGATTGGGACAGGGAAATCAGCCCCAGCATTTT
V gene: TRBV7-6; D gene: .; J gene: TRBJ2-5; clone size: .; CDR3 protein: CASSSQETQYF; CDR3 DNA: TGTGCCAGCAGCTCCCAAGAGACCCAGTACTTC
V gene: TRBV4-1; D gene: .; J gene: TRBJ1-4; clone size: .; CDR3 protein: CASSQDHGGWYEKLFF; CDR3 DNA: TGCGCCAGCAGCCAAGATCACGGGGGGTGGTACGAAAAACTGTTTTTT
V gene: TRBV6-5; D gene: .; J gene: TRBJ1-2; clone size: .; CDR3 protein: CASMGYGNGYTF; CDR3 DNA: TGTGCCAGCATGGGGTACGGGAATGGCTACACCTTC
V gene: TRBV7-2; D gene: .; J gene: TRBJ1-2; clone size: .; CDR3 protein: CASSLYGVYGYTF; CDR3 DNA: TGTGCCAGCAGCTTATACGGAGTCTATGGCTACACCTTC
V gene: TRBV11-2; D gene: TRBD1; J gene: TRBJ1-6; clone size: .; CDR3 protein: CASSLARDSTYNSPLHF; CDR3 DNA: TGTGCCAGCAGCTTAGCCCGGGACAGTACTTATAATTCACCCCTCCACTTT
V gene: TRBV7-2; D gene: .; J gene: TRBJ1-5; clone size: .; CDR3 protein: CASSLQSDQPQHF; CDR3 DNA: TGTGCCAGCAGCTTACAGTCGGATCAGCCCCAGCATTTT
V gene: TRBV30; D gene: .; J gene: TRBJ1-2; clone size: once; CDR3 protein: CAWSFARDYGYTF; CDR3 DNA: TGTGCCTGGAGTTTCGCCAGAGACTATGGCTACACCTTC
V gene: TRBV6-1; D gene: TRBD2; J gene: TRBJ2-3; clone size: .; CDR3 protein: CASAMRGTDTQYF; CDR3 DNA: TGTGCCAGCGCAATGCGGGGGACAGATACGCAGTATTTT
V gene: TRBV28; D gene: .; J gene: TRBJ2-2; clone size: .; CDR3 protein: CASSPPDRSLGTGELFF; CDR3 DNA: TGTGCCAGCAGTCCGCCTGACAGGAGCTTAGGGACCGGGGAGCTGTTTTTT
V gene: TRBV7-2; D gene: .; J gene: TRBJ1-1; clone size: .; CDR3 protein: CASSLVYRNTEAFF; CDR3 DNA: TGTGCCAGCAGCTTAGTATATCGGAACACTGAAGCTTTCTTT
V gene: TRBV5-6; D gene: .; J gene: TRBJ2-7; clone size: .; CDR3 protein: CASSFQGRSYEQYF; CDR3 DNA: TGTGCCAGCAGCTTCCAAGGGCGGTCCTACGAGCAGTACTTC
V gene: TRBV23-1; D gene: TRBD1; J gene: TRBJ1-6; clone size: few; CDR3 protein: CASSPPGQESSYNSPLHF; CDR3 DNA: TGCGCCAGCAGTCCTCCGGGACAGGAGAGCTCCTATAATTCACCCCTCCACTTT
V gene: TRBV5-6; D gene: .; J gene: TRBJ2-7; clone size: .; CDR3 protein: CASSFSDSGYEQYF; CDR3 DNA: TGTGCCAGCAGCTTTTCGGACAGTGGATACGAGCAGTACTTC
V gene: TRBV7-9; D gene: TRBD1; J gene: TRBJ1-6; clone size: .; CDR3 protein: CASSLLQGNSPLHF; CDR3 DNA: TGTGCCAGCAGCCTTCTACAGGGGAATTCACCCCTCCACTTT
V gene: TRBV9; D gene: .; J gene: TRBJ1-6; clone size: .; CDR3 protein: CASSAPRTASYNSPLHF; CDR3 DNA: TGTGCCAGCAGCGCGCCAAGGACAGCCTCCTATAATTCACCCCTCCACTTT
V gene: TRBV9; D gene: .; J gene: TRBJ1-2; clone size: .; CDR3 protein: CASSVAPENYGYTF; CDR3 DNA: TGTGCCAGCAGCGTAGCGCCAGAGAACTATGGCTACACCTTC
V gene: TRBV10-2; D gene: .; J gene: TRBJ2-7; clone size: .; CDR3 protein: CASSDRGFPQDGTHEQYF; CDR3 DNA: TGCGCCAGCAGTGACCGGGGTTTTCCGCAGGACGGGACCCACGAGCAGTACTTC
V gene: TRBV4-2; D gene: .; J gene: TRBJ1-5; clone size: .; CDR3 protein: CASSQGEGRANQPQHF; CDR3 DNA: TGTGCCAGCAGCCAAGGAGAGGGCAGGGCAAATCAGCCCCAGCATTTT
V gene: TRBV7-9; D gene: .; J gene: TRBJ1-4; clone size: once; CDR3 protein: CASSLGGGWEKLFF; CDR3 DNA: TGTGCCAGCAGCTTAGGTGGGGGTTGGGAAAAACTGTTTTTT
V gene: TRBV2; D gene: TRBD2; J gene: TRBJ2-2; clone size: few; CDR3 protein: CASSGSGGPGTGELFF; CDR3 DNA: TGTGCCAGCAGTGGTAGCGGGGGGCCGGGCACCGGGGAGCTGTTTTTT
V gene: TRBV4-1; D gene: .; J gene: TRBJ1-1; clone size: .; CDR3 protein: CASSQDSVGAEAFF; CDR3 DNA: TGCGCCAGCAGCCAAGATTCAGTCGGGGCGGAAGCTTTCTTT
V gene: TRBV10-1; D gene: TRBD1; J gene: TRBJ2-1; clone size: .; CDR3 protein: CASSRDQGVNEQFF; CDR3 DNA: TGCGCCAGCAGTCGGGATCAGGGGGTCAATGAGCAGTTCTTC
V gene: TRBV28; D gene: TRBD1; J gene: TRBJ1-2; clone size: .; CDR3 protein: CASRQGQVGYGYTF; CDR3 DNA: TGTGCCAGCAGACAGGGGCAGGTCGGCTATGGCTACACCTTC
V gene: TRBV4-3; D gene: .; J gene: TRBJ1-2; clone size: .; CDR3 protein: CASSQNAGTGNYGYTF; CDR3 DNA: TGCGCCAGCAGCCAAAACGCAGGTACAGGCAACTATGGCTACACCTTC